This entry lists 4 T cell receptor beta chains sequenced from one sample in a study of blood T cell repertoires in COVID-19. Assay: immunoSEQ multiplex PCR; the TCRdb copy retains only in-frame clones and omits some. The sample has tens of thousands of clones, approximately 80% seen once. Sequenced sample: peripheral blood. Every receptor here comes from a man in his 70s with COVID-19, enrolled during active disease.

This clone was observed a handful of times. The chain combines TRBV5-1 with TRBJ2-1; 8 nucleotides agree with TRBD2. V lost 1 base to trimming and J lost 3 bases; unmatched junction nucleotides: 9. Germline loops: CDR1 SGHRS, CDR2 YFSETQ. The CDR3 is made up of 17 amino acids. CDR3 protein: CASSLSSGSPLYNEQFF. The DNA of the CDR3 is TGCGCCAGCAGCTTGTCGAGCGGGAGCCCCCTCTACAATGAGCAGTTCTTC.

The chain joins TRBV6-2 or TRBV6-3 to TRBJ1-2; no clear D gene. Trimming stripped 6 bases from V and 0 bases from J, with 14 bases between. The CDR3 spans 15 residues. Looked up from germline, CDR1 is MNHEY and CDR2 is SVGEGT. The CDR3 is CASSLPRGANYGYTF. The CDR3 nucleotides are TGTGCCAGCAGCCTCCCTCGGGGAGCTAACTATGGCTACACCTTC.

The V call is TRBV6-1, the J call TRBJ2-1; TRBD1 aligns across 8 bases. The CDR3 spans 14 residues. Germline loops: CDR1 MNHNS, CDR2 SASEGT. V dropped 3 bases and J dropped 9; count of bases not matched to a gene: 7. DNA of the CDR3: TGTGCCAGCAGTGAGGACAGGGCAGGAGGTGAGCAGTTCTTC. Translating it yields CASSEDRAGGEQFF.

V and J are TRBV18 and TRBJ1-6; D is perhaps TRBD1 (5 bases). This CDR3 contains 14 residues. V lost 2 bases to trimming and J lost 5 bases, with 7 bases between them. The germline V gene encodes CDR1 KGHSH and CDR2 LQKENI. CDR3 DNA: TGTGCCAGCTCACCAGGGACTAATAATTCACCCCTCCACTTT. The encoded protein is CASSPGTNNSPLHF.